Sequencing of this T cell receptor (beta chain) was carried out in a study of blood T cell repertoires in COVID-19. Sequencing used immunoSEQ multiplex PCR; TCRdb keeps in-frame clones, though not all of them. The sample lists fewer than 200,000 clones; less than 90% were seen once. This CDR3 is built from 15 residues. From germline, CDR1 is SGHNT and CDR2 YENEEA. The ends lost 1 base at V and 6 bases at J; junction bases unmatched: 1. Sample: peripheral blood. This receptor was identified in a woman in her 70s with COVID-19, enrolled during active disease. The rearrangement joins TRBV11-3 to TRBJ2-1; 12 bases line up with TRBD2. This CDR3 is CASSLGLAGVNEQFF. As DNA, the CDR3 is TGTGCCAGCAGCTTAGGACTAGCGGGAGTCAATGAGCAGTTCTTC.